The text below deals with one T cell receptor (beta chain). The data are from a study of blood T cell repertoires in COVID-19. The wider study: The study drew acute and convalescent COVID-19 samples from the United States, Italy and Spain. Sample material is recorded as cDNA or gDNA derived from T cells, B-cell-depleted T cells, or PBMCs.

This CDR3 is built from 14 residues. Losses at the gene ends were 8 bases for V and 1 base for J; bases not matched to a gene: 0. CDR1 and CDR2 (germline): SEHNR, FQNEAQ (reference sequence). Study processing details: Nucleated cell number was recorded as an estimate derived from reference gene primer amplification. TCRdb's copy holds only in-frame clones and misses some; the assay was immunoSEQ multiplex PCR. The V and J calls and clone size come from that table; D and trimming were worked out from the DNA. The sample yields 40,000 or so clones, 90% to 95% seen once. The chain carries TRBV7-9 and TRBJ2-1, with TRBD2 identical over 12 bases. This TCR was sampled from a woman under 40 in a cohort sampled during active COVID-19. Sequencing was carried out using peripheral blood. CDR3 coding DNA: TGTGCCAGCCTAGCGGGAGGGTCCTACAATGAGCAGTTCTTC. It encodes CASLAGGSYNEQFF.